A single sample gave rise to the 7 T cell receptor beta chains below, sequenced in a study of T cell changes during pregnancy in multiple sclerosis. Here immunoSEQ multiplex PCR was the method, and the copy in TCRdb shows in-frame clones only, minus some. In the table there are tens of thousands of clones, nearly 95% of which are singletons. The source material was CD4+ T cells from peripheral blood mononuclear cells, sampled after pregnancy. These receptors were taken from a female donor with multiple sclerosis, enrolled in a pregnancy study.

This rearrangement joins TRBV12-5 to TRBJ2-3; no firm D call. This CDR3 is built from 14 residues. Germline CDR1 and CDR2: LGHNT and FRNRAP. Trimming shortened V by 3 bases and J by 2 bases, and 9 bases separated the two germline ends. CDR3 sequence reads: CASGFGDNTDTQYF. The CDR3 DNA reads TGTGCTAGTGGTTTTGGAGATAACACAGATACGCAGTATTTT.

This clone was seen just once. The rearrangement uses TRBV29-1 and TRBJ2-7; weak D call: TRBD2 (5 bases). The CDR3 extends over 14 amino acids. CDR1 and CDR2 (germline): SQVTM, ANQGSEA. With 1 base removed from V and 7 bases from J, the gap between germline ends came to 17 bases. The CDR3 is CSVEVVGGPGEQYF. The CDR3 region has the DNA TGCAGCGTTGAAGTGGTAGGCGGGCCTGGGGAGCAGTACTTC.

The J gene is TRBJ1-4, the V gene TRBV5-5, with 9 bases identical to TRBD1. Germline lookup yields CDR1 SGHKS and CDR2 YYEKEE (reference sequence). The CDR3 has 16 amino acids. With V trimmed by 4 bases and J by 4 bases, 8 bases remained unmatched. The CDR3 is CASSHGGQGINEKLFF. DNA of the CDR3: TGTGCCAGCAGCCACGGGGGACAGGGCATTAATGAAAAACTGTTTTTT.

This chain uses TRBV29-1 with TRBJ2-1; 12 positions match TRBD2. Germline CDR1 is SQVTM and CDR2 is ANQGSEA. With V trimmed by 7 bases and J by 8 bases, 9 bases remained unmatched. This CDR3 has 14 amino acids. CDR3 region: CSAPLAGGFDEQFF. The DNA of the CDR3 is TGCAGCGCCCCCCTAGCGGGAGGGTTCGATGAGCAGTTCTTC.

The chain couples TRBV29-1 to TRBJ2-1; 11 bases fit TRBD2. This CDR3 spans 13 amino acids. Trimming removed 4 bases from V and 7 bases from J; junction bases left unmatched: 3. CDR1 is SQVTM, CDR2 ANQGSEA, per germline. The CDR3: CSVARTSGNEQFF. CDR3 DNA sequence: TGCAGCGTTGCCCGGACTAGCGGGAATGAGCAGTTCTTC.

The chain has TRBV27 and TRBJ2-7; possible D gene TRBD2, 6 bases. The germline V gene has CDR1 MNHEY and CDR2 SMNVEV (reference sequence). Trimming took off 1 base at V and 1 base at J, with 11 bases between the two ends. This CDR3 comprises 15 residues. CDR3 in DNA: TGTGCCAGCAGTTTATTGGCGGGATCGTCCTACGAGCAGTACTTC. Amino acid sequence: CASSLLAGSSYEQYF.

This clone was found once. V and J are TRBV27 and TRBJ2-3; TRBD2 matches 10 bases. After removal of 3 bases from V and 3 bases from J, the junction contained 6 bases not matched to a gene. The germline gives CDR1 MNHEY, CDR2 SMNVEV (reference sequence). The CDR3 totals 16 residues. The CDR3 loop is CASSLSSGSLTDTQYF. In DNA, the CDR3 is TGTGCCAGCAGTTTGTCTAGCGGGAGCCTGACAGATACGCAGTATTTT.